This T cell receptor beta chain comes out of a study of regulatory T cells in long-lasting Graves disease (dated by TCRdb to the early 2020s). In the study overall: Newly diagnosed Graves' disease patients had taken antithyroid drugs for less than 3 months. Patients with persistent Graves' disease were compared with patients with newly diagnosed Graves' disease using TCR sequencing and RNA sequencing of peripheral blood. The study was registered as a clinical trial and conducted in China. A total of some 33 samples were covered by TCR sequencing, comprising roughly 13 persistent and about 20 newly diagnosed Graves' disease patients. On the study overall, not on this receptor specifically: The small sample size was acknowledged by the authors as a limitation that may reduce accuracy. Sequencing and analysis were restricted to the TCR beta chain. Compared with newly diagnosed patients, persistent Graves' disease patients had lower TCR Shannon entropy and fewer highly expanded clones, which suggests clonal expansion. TRBV28, TRBJ1-2 and TRBJ2-5 were preferentially used in persistent disease, while TRBV20-1 and TRBJ2-1 were favored in newly diagnosed disease. Patients with persistent disease shared more public clonotypes (over 2,500) than newly diagnosed patients did (approximately 1,000). The study examined only peripheral blood because the primary lesion, thyroid tissue, could not be accessed.

The time point label of this sample denotes: newly diagnosed GD, antithyroid drugs for less than 3 months. For both TCR sequencing and RNA sequencing, RNA was extracted from PBMCs using TRIzol. The diagnosis of Graves' disease was made according to American Thyroid Association guidelines. Patients were recruited from an endocrinology department in Xi'an, China. Each patient gave approximately 10 milliliters of peripheral blood, collected in an EDTA anticoagulant tube. Ficoll Paque Plus density gradient separation was used to isolate PBMCs, and no further T cell sorting was performed. An Agilent 2100 Bioanalyzer and agarose gel were used to assess RNA quality, and a NanoDrop 2000 was used to measure RNA concentration. Libraries were built with multiplex PCR. This sample was sequenced with an Illumina HiSeq 4000. iRepertoire HTBI primers and Arm-PCR amplification of CDR3 regions were used to construct TCR beta libraries. Gel purification was performed on PCR products prior to sequencing. The authors processed their data as follows. Gene usage analysis of CDR3 amino acid clonotypes relied on the 60 to 65 TRBV and over 13 TRBJ segments identified across samples. COPE and FqMerger were used to merge the filtered high-quality paired reads into contigs. BLAST was used to align contigs to the IMGT TRBV, TRBD and TRBJ reference genes, and CDR3 was defined following IMGT. Any clonotype with a frequency above 0.1% was counted as a highly expanded clone. Shannon entropy served as the measure of repertoire diversity, while the Gini coefficient captured V-J evenness. A clonotype found in more than one individual was treated as public. TCRdb trimmed public reads at Q25 via fastp, called clones via MiXCR and kept in-frame beta chains. Merged by CDR3 protein, the rows form single entries marked with the most common genes and DNA. TCRdb, not the original authors, processed these V and J calls. The sample records hundreds of thousands of distinct CDR3 sequences, roughly 15% of which are singletons. The ten biggest clones cover approximately 25% of the sample.

This clonotype turned up a few times. Its antigen remains undetermined. Nothing much larger sits one base from this clone, and base qualities are not available. Taken from the germline V gene, the CDR1 and CDR2 loops are SQVTM and ANQGSEA. The V end gives up 7 bases and the J end 10 bases, leaving 13 bases in the junction not matched to a gene. CDR3 length: 13 amino acids, cysteine to phenylalanine. Left in the record is the CDR3 DNA by itself, 39 bases read in frame from the first base. The same data also went into a second study, on T cells in Graves' hyperthyroidism and ophthalmopathy. Reported in the second study: Stable Graves' hyperthyroidism was defined as no progression to ophthalmopathy during 18 months of follow-up. Hyperthyroidism patients were newly diagnosed, with disease duration under 2 months, and aged 18 to 65 years. The study excluded patients with uncontrolled infections, other autoimmune diseases, pregnancy or lactation. Diagnoses were based on clinical symptoms, serum thyroxine and TRAb, thyroid ultrasound and orbital computed tomography. A first-round RT-PCR of the TCR CDR3 used the HTBI primer set with the Qiagen OneStep RT-PCR kit. Most expanded thyroid clonotypes (frequency above 0.001) were also detected in blood, a finding suggesting that blood repertoires may reflect thyroid immune responses. A 13 V-J signature model separated ophthalmopathy from stable hyperthyroidism, with over 85% sensitivity and roughly 81% specificity in cross-validation and 80%/75% in testing. In validation, the model predicted progression to ophthalmopathy a median of about 5.9 months before onset, with approximately 70% sensitivity and about 75% specificity. TCR V-J signatures able to tell the groups apart were searched for in a discovery cohort of 90 to 100 patients, of whom fewer than 45 had Graves' ophthalmopathy and around 57 had stable Graves' hyperthyroidism. An independent validation cohort of under 20 hyperthyroidism patients and approximately 16 patients who later progressed to ophthalmopathy tested prospective prediction of ophthalmopathy. The roughly 90 discovery patients were divided at random into training and test sets in a 7:3 ratio. In addition, the study compared T-cell repertoires in thyroid tissue and in blood from about six Graves' hyperthyroidism patients. After sampling, hyperthyroidism patients received methimazole starting at 30 mg daily, and ophthalmopathy patients received high-dose intravenous methylprednisolone. Libraries were constructed in a second round of multiplex PCR, after which size selection and purification were carried out. Paired-end sequencing of the libraries was performed with 100 bp reads on an Illumina HiSeq2000. SOAPnuke was used to process the raw data, throwing out any read that contained adapters or uncalled bases, had a mean Phred below 15, or lacked an exact constant-primer or identifier match. COPE v1.2.5 was used to merge the high-quality paired reads, and each unique nucleotide sequence was defined as a clonotype. Clonotypes were aligned to IMGT TRBV, TRBD and TRBJ reference segments using MiTCR v1.1. Analysis was restricted to V-J combinations with a frequency above 0.0001, which covered about 99% of repertoires. The TCS score was defined as the ratio of F50 (clonal expansion) to E x V (chaos), calculated using BLOSUM62-based TCRdist between CDR3 peptides within each V-J. Welch's t-statistics and random forest reduced roughly 540 V-J features to roughly 13, which were used in a naive Bayes classifier (R e1071). No statistical method was used to fix the sample size in advance, and group allocation was not hidden from the investigators. The paper describes TCR Vbeta CDR3 sequencing of 140 or so peripheral blood samples, made up of some 40 ophthalmopathy patients, approximately 73 hyperthyroidism patients and some 17 progressor patients.

The receptor was derived from a woman aged 35-60 years with Graves disease. Donor details come from another sample of the same person, matched by shared clones. The chain employs TRBV29-1 and TRBJ2-1, and 7 junction bases match TRBD1. Material: peripheral blood mononuclear cells (PBMCs), obtained at new diagnosis, from a patient treated with antithyroid drugs. The CDR3 is CSAHRDSYGEQFF. The nucleotide sequence is given as TGCAGCGCTCACCGGGACAGTTACGGAGAGCAGTTCTTC.